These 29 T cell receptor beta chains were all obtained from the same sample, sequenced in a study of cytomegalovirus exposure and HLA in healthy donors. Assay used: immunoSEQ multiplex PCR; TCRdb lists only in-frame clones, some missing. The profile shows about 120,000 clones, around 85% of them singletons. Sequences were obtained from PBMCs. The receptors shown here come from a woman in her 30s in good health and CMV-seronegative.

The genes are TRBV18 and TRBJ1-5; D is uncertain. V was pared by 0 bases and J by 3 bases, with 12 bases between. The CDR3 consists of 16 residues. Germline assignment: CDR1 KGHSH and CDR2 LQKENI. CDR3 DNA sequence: TGTGCCAGCTCACCACCGACTGGTACCGCCAATCAGCCCCAGCATTTT. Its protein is CASSPPTGTANQPQHF. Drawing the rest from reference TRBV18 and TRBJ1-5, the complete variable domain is NAGVMQNPRHLVRRRGQEARLRCSPMKGHSHVYWYRQLPEEGLKFMVYLQKENIIDESGMPKERFSAEFPKEGPSILRIQQVVRGDSAAYFCASSPPTGTANQPQHFGDGTRLSIL.

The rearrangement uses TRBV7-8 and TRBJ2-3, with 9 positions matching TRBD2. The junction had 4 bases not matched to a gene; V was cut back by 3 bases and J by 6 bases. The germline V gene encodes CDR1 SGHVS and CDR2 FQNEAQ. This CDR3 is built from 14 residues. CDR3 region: CASSFLAGVDTQYF. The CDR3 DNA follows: TGTGCCAGCAGCTTCTTAGCGGGGGTGGATACGCAGTATTTT.

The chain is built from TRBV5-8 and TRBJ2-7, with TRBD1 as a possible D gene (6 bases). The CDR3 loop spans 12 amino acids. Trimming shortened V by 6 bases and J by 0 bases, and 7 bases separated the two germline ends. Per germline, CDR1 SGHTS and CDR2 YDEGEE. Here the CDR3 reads CASNRVSYEQYF. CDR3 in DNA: TGTGCCAGCAACAGGGTCTCCTACGAGCAGTACTTC.

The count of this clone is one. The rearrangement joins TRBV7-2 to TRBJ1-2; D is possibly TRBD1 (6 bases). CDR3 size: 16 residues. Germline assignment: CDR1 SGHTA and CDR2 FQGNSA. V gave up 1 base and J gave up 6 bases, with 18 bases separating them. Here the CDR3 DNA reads TGTGCCAGCAGCTTAGACTGGCAGGGGAATGTGCATGGCTACACCTTC. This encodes CASSLDWQGNVHGYTF.

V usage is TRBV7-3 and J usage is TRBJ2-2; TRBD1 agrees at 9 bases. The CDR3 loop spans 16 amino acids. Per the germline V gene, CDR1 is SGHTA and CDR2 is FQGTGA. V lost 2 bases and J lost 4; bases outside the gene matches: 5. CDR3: CASSLLGTGITGELFF. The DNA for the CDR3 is TGTGCCAGCAGCTTACTAGGGACAGGGATCACCGGGGAGCTGTTTTTT.

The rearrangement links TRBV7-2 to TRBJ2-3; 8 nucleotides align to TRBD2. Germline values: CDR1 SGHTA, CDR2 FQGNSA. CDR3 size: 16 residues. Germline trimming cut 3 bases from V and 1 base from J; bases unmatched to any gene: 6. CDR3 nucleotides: TGTGCCAGCAGCTTTTGGGCGGGGGGCCGCACAGATACGCAGTATTTT. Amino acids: CASSFWAGGRTDTQYF.

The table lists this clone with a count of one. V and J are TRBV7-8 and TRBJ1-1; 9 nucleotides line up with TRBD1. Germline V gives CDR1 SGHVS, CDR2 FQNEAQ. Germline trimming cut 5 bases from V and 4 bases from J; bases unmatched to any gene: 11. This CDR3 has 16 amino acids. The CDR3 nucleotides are TGTGCCAGCAGCACCCGACAGGGGGGGACGGGCACTGAAGCTTTCTTT. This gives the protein CASSTRQGGTGTEAFF.

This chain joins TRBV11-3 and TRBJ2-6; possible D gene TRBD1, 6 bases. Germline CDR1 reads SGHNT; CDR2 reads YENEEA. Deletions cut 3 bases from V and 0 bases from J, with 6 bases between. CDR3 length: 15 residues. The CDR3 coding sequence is TGTGCCAGCAGCTTCAGGGGCTCTGGGGCCAACGTCCTGACTTTC. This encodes CASSFRGSGANVLTF. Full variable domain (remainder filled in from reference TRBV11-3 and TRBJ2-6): EAGVVQSPRYKIIEKKQPVAFWCNPISGHNTLYWYLQNLGQGPELLIRYENEEAVDDSQLPKDRFSAERLKGVDSTLKIQPAELGDSAVYLCASSFRGSGANVLTFGAGSRLTVL.

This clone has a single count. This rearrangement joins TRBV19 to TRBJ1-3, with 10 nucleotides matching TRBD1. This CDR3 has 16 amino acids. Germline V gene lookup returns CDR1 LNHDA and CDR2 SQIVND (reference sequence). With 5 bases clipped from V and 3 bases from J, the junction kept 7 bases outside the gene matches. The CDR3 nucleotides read TGTGCCAGTAGTTTTGACAGGGGGCTCCGTGGAAACACCATATATTTT. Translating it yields CASSFDRGLRGNTIYF.

The DNA for the CDR3 is TGTGCCAGCAGTTCGGGACTTTACGAGCAGTACTTC. Protein sequence: CASSSGLYEQYF. The V gene is TRBV6-5, the J gene TRBJ2-7; weak D call: TRBD2 (6 bases). With 4 bases removed from V and 4 bases from J, the gap between germline ends came to 8 bases. The CDR3 extends over 12 amino acids. Germline V gene lookup returns CDR1 MNHEY and CDR2 SVGAGI.

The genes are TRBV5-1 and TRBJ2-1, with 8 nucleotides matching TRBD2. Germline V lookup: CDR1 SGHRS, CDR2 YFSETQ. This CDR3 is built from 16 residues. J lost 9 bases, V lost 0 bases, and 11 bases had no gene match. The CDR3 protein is CASSLVGSGAAGEQFF. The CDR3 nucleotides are TGCGCCAGCAGCTTGGTCGGTAGCGGGGCCGCGGGTGAGCAGTTCTTC.

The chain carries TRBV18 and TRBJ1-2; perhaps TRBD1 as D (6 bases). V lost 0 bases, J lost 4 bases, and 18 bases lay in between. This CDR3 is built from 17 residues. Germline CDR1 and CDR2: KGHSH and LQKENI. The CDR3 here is CASSPPGAQGPGYGYTF. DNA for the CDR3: TGTGCCAGCTCACCACCCGGGGCCCAGGGGCCGGGCTATGGCTACACCTTC. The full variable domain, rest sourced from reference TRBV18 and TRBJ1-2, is NAGVMQNPRHLVRRRGQEARLRCSPMKGHSHVYWYRQLPEEGLKFMVYLQKENIIDESGMPKERFSAEFPKEGPSILRIQQVVRGDSAAYFCASSPPGAQGPGYGYTFGSGTRLTVV.

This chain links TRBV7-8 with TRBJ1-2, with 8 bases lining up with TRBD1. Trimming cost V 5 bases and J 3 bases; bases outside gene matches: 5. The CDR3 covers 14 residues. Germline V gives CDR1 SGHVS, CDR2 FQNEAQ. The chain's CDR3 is CASSPRGQDYGYTF. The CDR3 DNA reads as TGTGCCAGCAGCCCCCGGGGACAGGACTATGGCTACACCTTC. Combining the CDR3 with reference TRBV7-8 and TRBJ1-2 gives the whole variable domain GAGVSQSPRYKVAKRGQDVALRCDPISGHVSLFWYQQALGQGPEFLTYFQNEAQLDKSGLPSDRFFAERPEGSVSTLKIQRTQQEDSAVYLCASSPRGQDYGYTFGSGTRLTVV.

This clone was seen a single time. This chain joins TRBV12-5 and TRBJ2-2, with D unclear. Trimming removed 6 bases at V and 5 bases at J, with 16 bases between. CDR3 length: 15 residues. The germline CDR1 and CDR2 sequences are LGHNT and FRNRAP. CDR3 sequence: CASGEVLGRTGELFF. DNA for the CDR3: TGTGCTAGTGGGGAAGTATTGGGCCGGACCGGGGAGCTGTTTTTT.

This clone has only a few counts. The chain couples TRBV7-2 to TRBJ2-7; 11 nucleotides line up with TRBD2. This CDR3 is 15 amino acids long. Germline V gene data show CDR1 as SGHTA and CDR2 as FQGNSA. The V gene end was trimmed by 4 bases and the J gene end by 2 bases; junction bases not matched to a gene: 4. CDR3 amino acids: CASSWASGGPYEQYF. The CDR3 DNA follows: TGTGCCAGCAGCTGGGCTAGCGGGGGGCCCTACGAGCAGTACTTC.

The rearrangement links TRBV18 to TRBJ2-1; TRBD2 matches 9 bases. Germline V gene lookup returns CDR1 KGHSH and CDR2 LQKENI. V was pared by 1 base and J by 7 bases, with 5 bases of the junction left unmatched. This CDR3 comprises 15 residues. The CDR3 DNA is TGTGCCAGCTCACCACGGGCTAGCGGGGATAATGAGCAGTTCTTC. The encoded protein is CASSPRASGDNEQFF.

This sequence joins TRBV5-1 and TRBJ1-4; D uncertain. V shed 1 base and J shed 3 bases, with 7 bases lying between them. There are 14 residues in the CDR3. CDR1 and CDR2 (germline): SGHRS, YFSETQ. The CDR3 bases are TGCGCCAGCAGCTTGTTGCCAGCTAATGAAAAACTGTTTTTT. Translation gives CASSLLPANEKLFF.

The CDR3 is CASGLTGGGHYGYTF. The CDR3 DNA reads as TGTGCTAGTGGTTTGACCGGGGGAGGGCACTATGGCTACACCTTC. The genes are TRBV12-5 and TRBJ1-2; possibly TRBD1 for D (5 bases). Germline V gene data show CDR1 as LGHNT and CDR2 as FRNRAP. CDR3 length: 15 amino acids. V gave up 2 bases and J gave up 3 bases, with 13 bases separating them.

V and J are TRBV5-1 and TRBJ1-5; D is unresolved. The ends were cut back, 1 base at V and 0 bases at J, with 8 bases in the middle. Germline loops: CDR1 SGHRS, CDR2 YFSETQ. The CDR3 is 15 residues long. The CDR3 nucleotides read TGCGCCAGCAGCTTGAATCCCAATAGCAATCAGCCCCAGCATTTT. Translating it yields CASSLNPNSNQPQHF.

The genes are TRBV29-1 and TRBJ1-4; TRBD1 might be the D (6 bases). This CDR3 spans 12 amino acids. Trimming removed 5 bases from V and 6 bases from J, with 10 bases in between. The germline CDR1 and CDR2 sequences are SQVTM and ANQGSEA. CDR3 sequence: CSVRGGDEKLFF. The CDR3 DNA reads TGCAGCGTTAGGGGGGGCGATGAAAAACTGTTTTTT.

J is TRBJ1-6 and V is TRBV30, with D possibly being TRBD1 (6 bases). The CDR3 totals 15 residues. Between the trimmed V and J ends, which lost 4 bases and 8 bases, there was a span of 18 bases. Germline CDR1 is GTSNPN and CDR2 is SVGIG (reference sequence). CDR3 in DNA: TGTGCCTGGACCCTCGGGGGGGCGCGGGATTCACCCCTCCACTTT. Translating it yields CAWTLGGARDSPLHF. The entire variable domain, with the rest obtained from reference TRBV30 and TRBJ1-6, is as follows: SQTIHQWPATLVQPVGSPLSLECTVEGTSNPNLYWYRQAAGRGLQLLFYSVGIGQISSEVPQNLSASRPQDRQFILSSKKLLLSDSGFYLCAWTLGGARDSPLHFGNGTRLTVT.

The CDR3 nucleotides read TGTGCCAGCAGACAGTATAGCAATCAGCCCCAGCATTTT. It codes for CASRQYSNQPQHF. V usage is TRBV6-5 and J usage is TRBJ1-5; no reliable D call. There are 13 residues in the CDR3. Trimming pared 6 bases from V and 0 bases from J, leaving 6 bases between. Germline V gene lookup returns CDR1 MNHEY and CDR2 SVGAGI.

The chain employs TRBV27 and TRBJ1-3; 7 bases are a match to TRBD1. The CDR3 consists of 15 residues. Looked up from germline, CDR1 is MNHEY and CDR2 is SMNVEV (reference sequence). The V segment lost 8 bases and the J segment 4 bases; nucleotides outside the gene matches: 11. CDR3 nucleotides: TGTGCCAGCGTAGATACAGGGGTGGGGGGAAACACCATATATTTT. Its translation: CASVDTGVGGNTIYF.

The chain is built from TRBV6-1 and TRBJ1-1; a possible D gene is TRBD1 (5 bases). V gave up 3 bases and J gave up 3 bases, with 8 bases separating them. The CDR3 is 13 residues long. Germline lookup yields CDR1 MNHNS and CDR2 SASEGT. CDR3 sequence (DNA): TGTGCCAGCAGTGAGGAGGGGTACACTGAAGCTTTCTTT. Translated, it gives CASSEEGYTEAFF.

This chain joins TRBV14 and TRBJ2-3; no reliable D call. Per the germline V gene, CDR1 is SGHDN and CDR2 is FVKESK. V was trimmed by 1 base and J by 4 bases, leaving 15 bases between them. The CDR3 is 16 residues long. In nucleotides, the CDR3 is TGTGCCAGCAGCCAAGGAGTCCAACTCACCGCAGATACGCAGTATTTT. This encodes CASSQGVQLTADTQYF.

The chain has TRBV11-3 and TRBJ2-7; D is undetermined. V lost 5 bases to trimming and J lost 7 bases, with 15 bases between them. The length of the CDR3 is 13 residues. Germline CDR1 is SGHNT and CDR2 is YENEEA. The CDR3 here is CASSLSSAREQYF. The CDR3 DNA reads TGTGCCAGCAGCCTCTCCTCTGCTCGGGAGCAGTACTTC.

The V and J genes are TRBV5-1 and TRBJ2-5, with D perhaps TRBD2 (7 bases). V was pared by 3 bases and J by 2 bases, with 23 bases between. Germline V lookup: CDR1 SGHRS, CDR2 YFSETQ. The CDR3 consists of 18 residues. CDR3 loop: CASSWVPRGTKRQETQYF. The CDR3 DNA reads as TGCGCCAGCAGCTGGGTTCCAAGGGGGACTAAGCGTCAAGAGACCCAGTACTTC.

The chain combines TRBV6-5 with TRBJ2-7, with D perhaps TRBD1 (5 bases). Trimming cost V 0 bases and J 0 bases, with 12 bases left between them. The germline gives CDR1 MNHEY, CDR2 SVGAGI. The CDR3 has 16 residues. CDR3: CASSYSIADSSYEQYF. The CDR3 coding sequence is TGTGCCAGCAGTTACTCGATCGCCGACAGCTCCTACGAGCAGTACTTC.

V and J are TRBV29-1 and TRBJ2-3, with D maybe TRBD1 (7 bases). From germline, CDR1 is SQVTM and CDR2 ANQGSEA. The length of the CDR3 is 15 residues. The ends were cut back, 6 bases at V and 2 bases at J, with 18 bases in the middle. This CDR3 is CSVTRPGGTTDTQYF. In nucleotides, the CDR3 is TGCAGCGTGACCCGGCCAGGGGGGACCACAGATACGCAGTATTTT.